The following is a T cell receptor beta chain sequence with its context. The data stem from a study of blood T cell repertoires in COVID-19. The wider study: Specimens from acute and convalescent COVID-19 originated in the United States, Italy and Spain.

The CDR3 spans 16 residues. Germline values: CDR1 SGHTS, CDR2 YDEGEE. Trimming left V 0 bases short and J 3 bases short, with 15 bases between. Symptom resolution, clearance, or two negative PCRs marked the recovered donors of Cohort 3. The method was immunoSEQ multiplex PCR; TCRdb's version includes in-frame clones alone and lacks a portion of them. This sample yields 130,000 or so clones, of which under 85% are seen a single time; 15% to 20% belongs to the top ten. The sequenced sample was PBMCs or T cells enriched from blood (not recorded which). This TCR came from a man under 40 who had recovered from COVID-19. This chain links TRBV5-8 with TRBJ1-1; D is undetermined. The DNA of the CDR3 is TGTGCCAGCAGCTTGGTGATCCGGGGTCTATACACTGAAGCTTTCTTT. It specifies CASSLVIRGLYTEAFF.